A selection of T cell receptor beta chains follows, all from one sample in a study of cytomegalovirus exposure and HLA in healthy donors. Using immunoSEQ multiplex PCR, the repertoire was profiled, and TCRdb retains in-frame clones only, with some absent. The sample lists about 170,000 clones; approximately 79% were seen once. Specimen: PBMCs. The source of these receptors is a man in his forties or fifties in good health and CMV-seropositive. CDR3s include the opening cysteine and the closing phenylalanine or tryptophan. D genes are given only for firm matches. Not all rows give a size; the values are once, few, many and, for expanded clones, a class.

clone_size	cdr3_length	j_call	v_call	d_call	cdr3_nt	cdr3_aa
few	15	TRBJ1-2	TRBV12-5	TRBD1	TGTGCTAGTGGTTTCAGTACAGGGGGGAACTATGGCTACACCTTC	CASGFSTGGNYGYTF
few	13	TRBJ2-7	TRBV12-5	TRBD1	TGTGCTAGTGGCCGGACAGGGGGCGACGAGCAGTACTTC	CASGRTGGDEQYF
NA	13	TRBJ1-5	TRBV29-1	NA	TGCAGCGCCCTCGACAGCTTGGGGCAGCCCCAGCATTTT	CSALDSLGQPQHF
NA	13	TRBJ1-1	TRBV19	NA	TGTGCCAGTAGATTGGGGCGGTACACTGAAGCTTTCTTT	CASRLGRYTEAFF
many	15	TRBJ2-7	TRBV11-3	TRBD2	TGTGCCAGCAGCTTAGCGGGCACTAGCGGGAACGAGCAGTACTTC	CASSLAGTSGNEQYF
NA	14	TRBJ1-2	TRBV7-9	NA	TGTGCCAGCAGCTTATTGGCCAGTAACTATGGCTACACCTTC	CASSLLASNYGYTF
NA	16	TRBJ2-7	TRBV9	TRBD1	TGTGCCAGCAGCGTAGGGACAGGGACTCGGGGCGTCGAGCAGTACTTC	CASSVGTGTRGVEQYF
NA	17	TRBJ2-6	TRBV5-1	TRBD1	TGCGCCAGCAGCTTTCCGGGACAGGGTACAGGGGCCAACGGCCTGACTTTC	CASSFPGQGTGANGLTF
NA	14	TRBJ1-2	TRBV4-1	TRBD1	TGCGCCAGCAGGCCGACAGGGCATAACTATGGCTACACCTTC	CASRPTGHNYGYTF
NA	13	TRBJ1-1	TRBV27	NA	TGTGCCAGCAGTCCACTCCTCGGGACTGAAGCTTTCTTT	CASSPLLGTEAFF
NA	16	TRBJ2-7	TRBV19	TRBD2	TGTGCCAGTAGTCCGAGCGGGGTAGCGGGAGGGTACGAGCAGTACTTC	CASSPSGVAGGYEQYF
NA	13	TRBJ1-1	TRBV2	NA	TGTGCCAGCATGTCCCAGGGGAAGATGGCAGCTTTCTTT	CASMSQGKMAAFF
NA	15	TRBJ2-5	TRBV19	NA	TGTGCCAGTAGTCTGACCCCGGGCAGAGGGGAGACCCAGTACTTC	CASSLTPGRGETQYF
NA	15	TRBJ1-2	TRBV6-5	NA	TGTGCCAGCAGTTACTCGACAGGTCACCCTTATGGCTACACCTTC	CASSYSTGHPYGYTF
NA	17	TRBJ2-6	TRBV5-1	NA	TGCGCCAGCAGCTTGCAGGGTCCCTCGTCTGGGGCCAACGTCCTGACTTTC	CASSLQGPSSGANVLTF
NA	16	TRBJ1-4	TRBV4-1	NA	TGCGCCAGCAGCCAAGCCCCCCGGGGACTGCGCGAAAAACTGTTTTTT	CASSQAPRGLREKLFF
NA	16	TRBJ2-3	TRBV11-2	TRBD2	TGTGCCAGCAGCTTAGATGGTAGCGGGAGGTTATATACGCAGTATTTT	CASSLDGSGRLYTQYF
NA	15	TRBJ1-5	TRBV5-1	NA	TGCGCCAGCAGCGAGACGGGTCATAGCAATCAGCCCCAGCATTTT	CASSETGHSNQPQHF
NA	14	TRBJ2-7	TRBV5-6	NA	TGTGCCAGCAGCGGGGAGAGGGCGGTCTACGAGCAGTACTTC	CASSGERAVYEQYF
NA	16	TRBJ2-7	TRBV27	TRBD2	TGTGCCAGCAGTTTGAATTTTCCTAGCGGTTCCTACGAGCAGTACTTC	CASSLNFPSGSYEQYF
NA	15	TRBJ1-4	TRBV15	NA	TGTGCCACCAGCAGAGTGGGGGGGCGCGGGGAAAAACTGTTTTTT	CATSRVGGRGEKLFF
NA	14	TRBJ2-1	TRBV11-2	NA	TGTGCCAGCAGCCAGGGACTCCAATCCAATGAGCAGTTCTTC	CASSQGLQSNEQFF
NA	14	TRBJ1-1	TRBV6-5	NA	TGTGCCAGCAGTTATTTTGGGCAGAACACTGAAGCTTTCTTT	CASSYFGQNTEAFF
NA	15	TRBJ2-5	TRBV18	NA	TGTGCCAGCTCACCAAGAGGGGGTCTCCAAGAGACCCAGTACTTC	CASSPRGGLQETQYF